Below are 21 T cell receptor beta chains sequenced from a single sample in a study of T cell responses to AZD1222 COVID-19 vaccine. Measured with immunoSEQ multiplex PCR; TCRdb has only the in-frame clones, and not every one. The sample has roughly 160,000 clones, roughly nine tenths seen once. The input for sequencing was peripheral blood, taken on day 0 of AZD1222 vaccination. The receptors originated from an adult in good health.

The CDR3 sequence is CASSIRGNTEAFF. CDR3 nucleotide sequence: TGTGCCAGTAGTATAAGGGGAAACACTGAAGCTTTCTTT. V gene TRBV19 combines with J gene TRBJ1-1, with D possibly matching TRBD1 (5 bases). From germline, CDR1 is LNHDA and CDR2 SQIVND (reference sequence). This CDR3 spans 13 amino acids. V was shortened by 2 bases and J by 2 bases, with 6 bases between the two germline ends.

The V gene is TRBV28, the J gene TRBJ1-1, with D possibly TRBD1 on 5 matching bases. The V gene's germline CDR1 is MDHEN and CDR2 SYDVKM. Trimming took off 6 bases at V and 8 bases at J, with 19 bases between the two ends. There are 14 residues in the CDR3. CDR3 nucleotide sequence: TGTGCCAGCAGAGCCGACGGGACGGCGGAAGAAGCTTTCTTT. It specifies CASRADGTAEEAFF.

This chain uses TRBV6-2 or TRBV6-3 with TRBJ1-1, with 8 positions matching TRBD1. The V and J ends lost 5 bases and 2 bases, in that order; junction bases with no gene match: 1. Germline V CDR1 and CDR2: MNHEY, SVGEGT. CDR3 size: 13 residues. DNA for the CDR3: TGTGCCAGCAGTCCAGGGGGCAACACTGAAGCTTTCTTT. Translating it yields CASSPGGNTEAFF.

The chain joins TRBV9 to TRBJ1-1; D is unclear. There are 16 residues in the CDR3. CDR1 is SGDLS and CDR2 is YYNGEE in the germline V gene. Trimming removed 3 bases from V and 5 bases from J, with 20 bases in between. In DNA, the CDR3 is TGTGCCAGCAGCGCGGGAAATCGGGGAGGATGGACTGAAGCTTTCTTT. Protein: CASSAGNRGGWTEAFF. Full variable domain (missing parts from reference TRBV9 and TRBJ1-1): DSGVTQTPKHLITATGQRVTLRCSPRSGDLSVYWYQQSLDQGLQFLIQYYNGEERAKGNILERFSAQQFPDLHSELNLSSLELGDSALYFCASSAGNRGGWTEAFFGQGTRLTVV.

The chain recombines TRBV27 with TRBJ2-7, with D unclear. The CDR3 is 14 amino acids. Trimming pared 0 bases from V and 0 bases from J, leaving 6 bases between. In germline, CDR1 is MNHEY, CDR2 SMNVEV (reference sequence). The CDR3 DNA follows: TGTGCCAGCAGTTTATCTAGGACCTCCTACGAGCAGTACTTC. Translating it yields CASSLSRTSYEQYF.

The chain has TRBV11-3 and TRBJ2-3; tentatively, D is TRBD1 (6 bases). Germline V gene sequence: CDR1 SGHNT, CDR2 YENEEA. The CDR3 is made up of 15 amino acids. V was cut by 8 bases and J by 4 bases, with 19 bases left in between. The CDR3, as DNA: TGTGCCAGCCCCCGTCCCAGGGGTCGGCCAGATACGCAGTATTTT. Its translation: CASPRPRGRPDTQYF.

The V call is TRBV5-1, the J call TRBJ2-5; 8 bases line up with TRBD2. V gave up 0 bases and J gave up 0 bases; unmatched junction bases: 4. The CDR3 runs 16 residues. Germline V lookup: CDR1 SGHRS, CDR2 YFSETQ. This chain's CDR3 is CASSLALAGHQETQYF. In DNA, the CDR3 is TGCGCCAGCAGCTTGGCGCTAGCGGGTCACCAAGAGACCCAGTACTTC.

The chain joins TRBV6-6 to TRBJ2-7; weak D call: TRBD1 (5 bases). V lost 6 bases and J 0 bases, leaving 12 bases between the germline ends. Looked up from germline, CDR1 is MNHNY and CDR2 is SVGAGI (reference sequence). The CDR3 is made up of 14 amino acids. Here the CDR3 DNA reads TGTGCCAGCAGCCCCGACAGTTCCTCCTACGAGCAGTACTTC. Its translation is CASSPDSSSYEQYF.

This chain links TRBV12-3 or TRBV12-4 with TRBJ2-3; D gene uncertain. This CDR3 spans 12 amino acids. Trimming removed 6 bases from V and 2 bases from J, with 6 bases in between. The CDR3 DNA reads TGTGCCAGCAGGAGGACCACAGATACGCAGTATTTT. It encodes CASRRTTDTQYF.

V is TRBV7-2 and J is TRBJ1-3; D gene ambiguous. Germline V gene data show CDR1 as SGHTA and CDR2 as FQGNSA. V lost 2 bases to trimming and J lost 0 bases, with 17 bases between them. This CDR3 region has 18 residues. CDR3 sequence reads: CASSLRIPGPISGNTIYF. The CDR3 DNA sequence: TGTGCCAGCAGCTTAAGGATCCCCGGCCCTATCTCTGGAAACACCATATATTTT. The full variable domain, with the rest looked up from reference TRBV7-2 and TRBJ1-3, is GAGVSQSPSNKVTEKGKDVELRCDPISGHTALYWYRQSLGQGLEFLIYFQGNSAPDKSGLPSDRFSAERTGGSVSTLTIQRTQQEDSAVYLCASSLRIPGPISGNTIYFGEGSWLTVV.

V is TRBV7-8 and J is TRBJ2-5, with D maybe TRBD2 (5 bases). This CDR3 is built from 15 residues. Trimming took off 5 bases at V and 5 bases at J, with 18 bases between the two ends. The germline V gene has CDR1 SGHVS and CDR2 FQNEAQ. CDR3 residues: CASSRGRVAEETQYF. CDR3 nucleotides: TGTGCCAGCAGCCGGGGAAGGGTAGCCGAGGAGACCCAGTACTTC.

The chain combines TRBV7-2 with TRBJ2-3; a possible D gene is TRBD2 (5 bases). Germline CDR1 SGHTA, CDR2 FQGNSA. V was clipped by 5 bases and J by 1 base, with 10 bases between them. This CDR3 comprises 14 residues. In DNA form, the CDR3 reads TGTGCCAGCAGCAAACCCGGGGGCACAGATACGCAGTATTTT. Its protein product is CASSKPGGTDTQYF. Variable domain in full (rest from reference TRBV7-2 and TRBJ2-3): GAGVSQSPSNKVTEKGKDVELRCDPISGHTALYWYRQSLGQGLEFLIYFQGNSAPDKSGLPSDRFSAERTGGSVSTLTIQRTQQEDSAVYLCASSKPGGTDTQYFGPGTRLTVL.

The chain carries TRBV10-2 and TRBJ1-1; no reliable D call. V lost 7 bases and J lost 0, with 9 bases in between. Germline CDR1 WSHSY, CDR2 SAAADI. The CDR3 runs 13 residues. Here the CDR3 reads CASNLKLNTEAFF. The CDR3 region has the DNA TGCGCCAGCAATTTAAAACTGAACACTGAAGCTTTCTTT.

The CDR3 DNA follows: TGTGCCAGCAGGAACCCGGCTGCCCCGAACTATGGCTACACCTTC. This encodes CASRNPAAPNYGYTF. V and J are TRBV5-6 and TRBJ1-2; D remains unclear. Trimming took off 5 bases at V and 2 bases at J, with 16 bases between the two ends. The CDR3 sequence is 15 residues long. Germline-derived CDR1 and CDR2 are SGHDT and YYEEEE. Variable domain in full (rest from reference TRBV5-6 and TRBJ1-2): DAGVTQSPTHLIKTRGQQVTLRCSPKSGHDTVSWYQQALGQGPQFIFQYYEEEERQRGNFPDRFSGHQFPNYSSELNVNALLLGDSALYLCASRNPAAPNYGYTFGSGTRLTVV.

The chain carries TRBV19 and TRBJ2-3; D is ambiguous. Germline V lookup: CDR1 LNHDA, CDR2 SQIVND (reference sequence). The CDR3 sequence is 15 residues long. V gave up 3 bases and J gave up 2 bases, with 12 bases separating them. Here the CDR3 reads CASSMGSADTDTQYF. For the CDR3, the DNA is TGTGCCAGTAGTATGGGGTCAGCCGACACAGATACGCAGTATTTT.

This rearrangement joins TRBV4-1 to TRBJ2-7; TRBD2 agrees at 9 bases. CDR1 and CDR2 from the germline V gene are MGHRA and YSYEKL. The CDR3 extends over 14 amino acids. The junction had 4 bases not matched to a gene; V was cut back by 4 bases and J by 3 bases. CDR3 nucleotides: TGCGCCAGCAGCCCTAGCGGGAATCGCTACGAGCAGTACTTC. It encodes CASSPSGNRYEQYF.

This chain joins TRBV5-1 and TRBJ1-1, with D tentatively TRBD1 (6 bases). Trimming took off 1 base at V and 0 bases at J, with 10 bases between the two ends. The CDR3 is 15 residues long. Germline assignment: CDR1 SGHRS and CDR2 YFSETQ. CDR3: CASSLNTGLNTEAFF. As DNA, the CDR3 is TGCGCCAGCAGCTTGAATACAGGGCTGAACACTGAAGCTTTCTTT.

The rearrangement uses TRBV5-6 and TRBJ2-6; D tentatively fits TRBD1 or TRBD2 (6 bases each). Germline V gene sequence: CDR1 SGHDT, CDR2 YYEEEE. Trimming took 4 bases from V and 3 from J, leaving 17 bases between them. The CDR3 extends over 17 amino acids. CDR3 DNA: TGTGCCAGCAGCGTGGGGGGCCTCGGCGGTGGGGCCAACGTCCTGACTTTC. It translates to CASSVGGLGGGANVLTF.

V is TRBV11-2 and J is TRBJ1-2; D not certain. V shed 5 bases and J shed 6 bases, with 16 bases lying between them. From germline, CDR1 is SGHAT and CDR2 FQNNGV. The CDR3 loop spans 14 amino acids. The CDR3 region has the DNA TGTGCCAGCAGCCGCCTCGGGCTGAAGGATGGCTACACCTTC. It encodes CASSRLGLKDGYTF.

The chain joins TRBV27 to TRBJ1-5; perhaps TRBD1 as D (5 bases). This CDR3 comprises 15 residues. V lost 0 bases and J 5 bases, leaving 11 bases between the germline ends. Germline lookup yields CDR1 MNHEY and CDR2 SMNVEV (reference sequence). CDR3 bases: TGTGCCAGCAGTTTATCCGGGCAGGGCTATCAGCCCCAGCATTTT. It encodes CASSLSGQGYQPQHF.

This clone occurred a few times. This chain joins TRBV5-4 and TRBJ2-1; 7 nucleotides line up with TRBD1. This CDR3 contains 14 residues. Germline CDR1 SGHNT, CDR2 YYREEE (reference sequence). After removal of 2 bases from V and 7 bases from J, the junction contained 6 bases not matched to a gene. The CDR3 spells CASSFFGTANEQFF. CDR3 nucleotides: TGTGCCAGCAGCTTTTTCGGGACAGCGAATGAGCAGTTCTTC.